This T cell receptor (beta chain) was captured by sequencing in a study of shared clonotypes between healthy human individuals. Clones were sequenced by immunoSEQ multiplex PCR, and TCRdb holds only the in-frame ones, with some missing. This sample has fewer than 2.5 million clones; roughly 93% occur once, and the top ten carry 0.36%. This TCR came from a man younger than 35 in good health. Some clones in this sample may be carry-over from other donors' samples. Sequencing was performed on naive CD4+ T cells from PBMCs. Noted subset: CD45RA+ positively selected.

Written as DNA, the CDR3 is TGTGCCAGCTCGGTCCCGGGCAGGGCCTATGGCTACACCTTC. As protein: CASSVPGRAYGYTF. The J gene is TRBJ1-2, the V gene TRBV6-6; D possibly corresponds to TRBD1 (5 bases). Per germline, CDR1 MNHNY and CDR2 SVGAGI (reference sequence). The V end lost 8 bases, the J end lost 4 bases, and 17 bases lay between the germline ends. The CDR3 length is 14 residues.